This passage covers 17 T cell receptor beta chains from one sample sequenced in a study of radiotherapy plus CTLA-4 blockade in lung cancer. Using immunoSEQ multiplex PCR, the repertoire was profiled, and TCRdb retains in-frame clones only, with some absent. Of tens of thousands of clones listed, around four fifths are singletons. The sequences come from peripheral blood, collected from a patient treated with radiotherapy plus ipilimumab. These receptor sequences come from a human donor with non-small cell lung cancer whose response to radiotherapy plus ipilimumab could not be evaluated.

The chain is built from TRBV19 and TRBJ1-2; D uncertain. This CDR3 has 13 residues. Trimming pared 0 bases from V and 5 bases from J, leaving 7 bases between. CDR1 is LNHDA, CDR2 SQIVND, per germline (reference sequence). The CDR3 bases are TGTGCCAGTAGTATAGATCGGTGGTATGGCTACACCTTC. This translates into CASSIDRWYGYTF.

This chain connects TRBV7-9 to TRBJ2-7; 8 bases align to TRBD1. Unmatched junction bases numbered 7, after V lost 3 bases and J lost 3 bases. CDR1 SEHNR and CDR2 FQNEAQ come from the germline V gene (reference sequence). The CDR3 has 15 amino acids. The CDR3 bases are TGTGCCAGCAGCTTTACAGGGGGTACCAGCTACGAGCAGTACTTC. Its protein product is CASSFTGGTSYEQYF.

This chain links TRBV2 with TRBJ2-7; D not certain. V was pared by 4 bases and J by 0 bases, with 13 bases between. The CDR3 has 15 residues. Germline V CDR1 and CDR2: SNHLY, FYNNEI. The chain's CDR3 is CASSVGQASSYEQYF. The CDR3, as DNA: TGTGCCAGCAGTGTTGGGCAGGCCAGCTCCTACGAGCAGTACTTC.

CDR3 nucleotides: TGTGCCAGCAGTGAAGCGTCAGGGGAGTCCGAGGCTTTCTTT. Encoded protein: CASSEASGESEAFF. V usage is TRBV6-1 and J usage is TRBJ1-1; tentatively, D is TRBD1 (6 bases). Trimming took off 0 bases at V and 11 bases at J, with 16 bases between the two ends. The CDR3 loop spans 14 amino acids. The germline V gene has CDR1 MNHNS and CDR2 SASEGT.

The V gene is TRBV29-1, the J gene TRBJ1-3, with D hard to call. Germline V gene data show CDR1 as SQVTM and CDR2 as ANQGSEA. The CDR3 spans 15 residues. V was trimmed by 5 bases and J by 2 bases, leaving 16 bases between them. The CDR3 nucleotides are TGCAGCGTTTTCCTCTCGGTAACGACTGGAAACACCATATATTTT. This gives the protein CSVFLSVTTGNTIYF.

The genes are TRBV5-1 and TRBJ2-3; tentative D call: TRBD1 (6 bases). Germline CDR1 is SGHRS and CDR2 is YFSETQ. V shed 8 bases and J shed 2 bases, with 21 bases lying between them. The CDR3 has 16 amino acids. Written as DNA, the CDR3 is TGCGCCAGTACTCCCGCAGTAACAGGGCTCACAGATACGCAGTATTTT. It is translated as CASTPAVTGLTDTQYF.

V usage is TRBV5-4 and J usage is TRBJ2-7, with D tentatively TRBD1 (6 bases). CDR1 is SGHNT and CDR2 is YYREEE in the germline V gene (reference sequence). Deletions cut 2 bases from V and 5 bases from J, with 14 bases between. The CDR3 consists of 14 residues. CDR3 DNA sequence: TGTGCCAGCAGCTTCCTCAGGGGCCCAAACGAGCAGTACTTC. It codes for CASSFLRGPNEQYF.

This chain links TRBV27 with TRBJ2-7; D might be TRBD2 (6 bases). The germline CDR1 and CDR2 sequences are MNHEY and SMNVEV (reference sequence). Between the trimmed V and J ends, which lost 6 bases and 0 bases, there was a span of 15 bases. The CDR3 is made up of 15 amino acids. For the CDR3, the DNA is TGTGCCAGCAGACCCCTCCCGGACTACTCCTACGAGCAGTACTTC. As protein: CASRPLPDYSYEQYF.

The CDR3 spells CASSPSARSYEQYF. The CDR3 nucleotides read TGTGCCAGCAGCCCTAGCGCCCGCTCCTACGAGCAGTACTTC. This rearrangement joins TRBV7-2 to TRBJ2-7; tentatively, D is TRBD2 (6 bases). Germline loops: CDR1 SGHTA, CDR2 FQGNSA. The CDR3 loop spans 14 amino acids. V dropped 5 bases and J dropped 0 bases, with 11 bases sitting between them.

This clone came up once. This chain uses TRBV10-3 with TRBJ2-7; 10 nucleotides agree with TRBD1. CDR1 is ENHRY and CDR2 is SYGVKD in the germline V gene. The CDR3 has 14 residues. The V and J ends lost 6 bases and 9 bases, in that order; junction bases with no gene match: 11. Here the CDR3 reads CAIRTGTGVGGQYF. The DNA for the CDR3 is TGTGCCATCAGAACCGGGACAGGGGTGGGCGGGCAGTACTTC.

J is TRBJ2-2 and V is TRBV28; 9 bases are a match to TRBD2. The germline V gene has CDR1 MDHEN and CDR2 SYDVKM. The CDR3 has 14 amino acids. Germline trimming cut 3 bases from V and 6 bases from J; bases unmatched to any gene: 2. The CDR3: CASSFIAGAGELFF. The CDR3 nucleotides are TGTGCCAGCAGTTTTATAGCGGGAGCCGGGGAGCTGTTTTTT.

The rearrangement joins TRBV2 to TRBJ2-7; D possibly corresponds to TRBD1 (6 bases). With 2 bases removed from V and 6 bases from J, the gap between germline ends came to 14 bases. Per the germline V gene, CDR1 is SNHLY and CDR2 is FYNNEI. The CDR3 has 14 amino acids. CDR3 region: CASSEPLTGSEQYF. CDR3 sequence (DNA): TGTGCCAGCAGTGAACCCCTAACAGGGTCCGAGCAGTACTTC.

The chain couples TRBV19 to TRBJ2-7, with TRBD1 identical over 9 bases. This CDR3 spans 15 amino acids. Germline-derived CDR1 and CDR2 are LNHDA and SQIVND (reference sequence). The ends lost 0 bases at V and 5 bases at J; junction bases unmatched: 5. In nucleotides, the CDR3 is TGTGCCAGTAGTATAGATGGGACAGGGTTCAACGAGCAGTACTTC. Protein product: CASSIDGTGFNEQYF.

This chain uses TRBV15 with TRBJ2-7, with 9 bases that match TRBD1. J lost 5 bases, V lost 5 bases, and 7 bases had no gene match. Germline V gives CDR1 LNHNV, CDR2 YYDKDF (reference sequence). This CDR3 is 14 amino acids long. Here the CDR3 DNA reads TGTGCCACCAGCGTCGGACAGGGGAACCACGAGCAGTACTTC. Protein sequence: CATSVGQGNHEQYF.

The V gene is TRBV29-1, the J gene TRBJ1-1; 7 nucleotides agree with TRBD1. The CDR3 is 12 residues long. CDR1 SQVTM and CDR2 ANQGSEA come from the germline V gene. The V gene end was trimmed by 6 bases and the J gene end by 1 base; junction bases not matched to a gene: 2. The CDR3 loop reads CSVRQGNTEAFF. CDR3 DNA sequence: TGCAGCGTCCGACAGGGGAACACTGAAGCTTTCTTT.

A few counts support this clone. The CDR3, as DNA: TGTGCCAGCAGTTCGGACAGGGGGCTTGGCTACACCTTC. Protein: CASSSDRGLGYTF. The V call is TRBV27, the J call TRBJ1-2; 11 nucleotides line up with TRBD1. The CDR3 runs to 13 residues. J gave up 7 bases and V 4 bases, and 2 bases lay outside the gene matches. The germline gives CDR1 MNHEY, CDR2 SMNVEV (reference sequence).

This clone turned up a few times. This CDR3 is CASSPPSSGSRVNEQFF. For the CDR3, the DNA is TGTGCCAGCAGTCCCCCGAGTAGCGGGAGTCGGGTCAATGAGCAGTTCTTC. This sequence joins TRBV27 and TRBJ2-1; 9 bases map to TRBD2. Germline V gene data show CDR1 as MNHEY and CDR2 as SMNVEV (reference sequence). The CDR3 has 17 amino acids. V gave up 5 bases and J gave up 6 bases; unmatched junction bases: 14.